This T cell receptor beta chain was sequenced for a study of blood T cells in healthy people across ages (dated by TCRdb to the mid-2010s). Background on the whole study: In model experiments, template switching captured about one uniquely barcoded TCR beta cDNA molecule for every two T cells. Age-related changes in TCR beta repertoire diversity were measured in the study by deep sequencing normalized with unique cDNA molecular identifiers. The donors were split into four age groups: young (average around 17 years), middle-aged (roughly 42), aged (roughly 68) and long-lived (approximately 89). To avoid experimental bias, donors of different ages were distributed randomly across sequencing lanes. Using the same blood draw, the study looked at two additional independent replicas of 1 million unique cDNA reads for two donors, one aged 18 to 30 and the other aged 80 or older.

A note on this clonotype: Which antigen it targets is not known. The input lacks base qualities; no much larger clone sits a single base away.

Systemically healthy Caucasian individuals from Russia, around 39 in total and aged roughly 6 to 95 years, were included as donors. Each donor gave around 9.9 milliliters of peripheral blood, collected into EDTA-treated Vacutainer tubes. Ficoll-Paque density-gradient centrifugation was used to isolate PBMCs, with at least 6.5 million per sample. Total RNA, at least 6 micrograms per sample, was extracted from PBMCs with Trizol reagent. Naive CD45RAhigh/CD27high T cell percentages were measured by flow cytometry on a PBMC aliquot from every donor. What the study reported, not specific to this receptor: Since profiling was done on bulk unsorted PBMCs, naive and antigen-experienced compartments could not be conclusively compared. Compared with the aged group, the long-lived group had more naive CD4+ T cells, fewer expanded clones and increased TCR diversity, a pattern suggesting age selection. As age increased, observed TCR beta diversity per million T cells dropped in a roughly linear way, and a significant reduction was already evident by age 40. A strong correlation was found between observed TCR beta diversity and the percentage of naive T cells measured by flow cytometry. Estimates of total diversity based on one million sequenced T cells were considered lower bounds and underestimates. Because donor CMV infection status was unknown, age-related changes in expanded clonotypes were potentially confounded.

Library preparation used 5' RACE. TCRdb shows the sequencer as Illumina HiSeq 2500. A second 7 to 11 cycle PCR used a sample-barcoded 5' primer and a J-beta primer mix. Each TCR beta cDNA molecule received a unique molecular identifier from a template-switch 5' adaptor carrying 12 random nucleotides. At least 3 million CDR3-containing paired-end reads were obtained from each sample. All of the RNA was converted into first-strand cDNA using the Mint cDNA synthesis kit, with a TRBC-specific oligonucleotide serving as the primer. Following uracil-DNA glycosylase treatment, a first 18-cycle PCR with universal primers M1SS and BC2_uni_R was performed on all cDNA. In the paper's pipeline: Normalization of each sample was performed by random selection of 1 million high-quality reads, each carrying a distinct molecular identifier. Instead of being binned into consensus sequences, reads that shared molecular identifiers were thrown out. CDR3 identification, clonotype clustering and error correction used MiTCR with a Q25 quality threshold and the strictest error-elimination algorithm. A nonparametric unseen species model with Euler transformation was used to estimate a lower bound on total TCR beta diversity. The raw public reads went through TCRdb reprocessing: fastp at Q25, MiXCR clone calling, in-frame beta chains kept. CDR3 protein duplicates are merged, each entry listing the most common genes and DNA. The V and J calls, along with clone size, are taken from TCRdb and not from the paper's own processing. The sample table lists 1.5 million to 2 million distinct CDR3 sequences, approximately 50% of them with a count of one. The top ten constitute roughly 2.1% of the sample.

V was cut back by 8 bases and J by 1 base, leaving a gap of 9 bases between them. The germline V gene (reference sequence) gives CDR1 as MNHEY and CDR2 as SMNVEV. CDR3 length: 13 amino acids, cysteine to phenylalanine. CDR3 DNA only is kept here, 39 bases in frame from base 1. The receptor chain draws on TRBV27 and TRBJ1-5, and perhaps TRBD1 as D gene, on 5 matching bases. The sequenced sample consisted of blood. This receptor was identified in a woman in her thirties or forties in good health. In nucleotides, the sequence is TGTGCCAGCTGGGACGGGAGCAATCAGCCCCAGCATTTT. It translates as CASWDGSNQPQHF.